This T cell receptor beta chain derives from a study of T cells in localized non-small cell lung cancer. The method was immunoSEQ multiplex PCR; TCRdb's version includes in-frame clones alone and lacks a portion of them. This sample has 55,000 to 65,000 clones, with around 90% found just once. Overall study results and limits: Appearance in adjacent lung was seen for a median 57 of the top 100 tumor clones. Because researchers sequenced only one region of the tumor, heterogeneity is still possible. Uninvolved adjacent lung showed higher T cell clonality than tumor. Longer overall survival associated with higher blood T cell density; shorter survival with higher adjacent-lung clonality.

The germline gives CDR1 SGHAT, CDR2 FQNNGV. This CDR3 contains 12 residues. Deletions cut 8 bases from V and 15 bases from J, with 20 bases between. Note on this clone: The antigen is undetermined.

This chain joins TRBV11-2 and TRBJ2-1; D is ambiguous. This receptor was obtained from a man between 40 and 69 years old with stage I squamous cell lung carcinoma. This sample comprised peripheral blood, obtained before any cancer treatment. Here the CDR3 DNA reads TGTGCCAGCCTCGAAAGGTCTAGTCAACCGTTCTTC. Its protein product is CASLERSSQPFF.